This paragraph covers one T cell receptor beta chain sequence. No antigen is known for it. This sample was included in a study of vaccination and CD4 T cells after COVID-19. As for the study in general: The stimulating agents, overlapping spike peptides, came from SARS-CoV-2, HCoV-NL63, HCoV-OC43 and HCoV-229E.

Trimming stripped 8 bases from V and 2 bases from J, with 4 bases between. The germline CDR1 and CDR2 sequences are MNHEY and SVGEGT. The CDR3 covers 10 residues. Noted treatment: approximately nine-day PBMC culture with coronavirus spike peptide pools or control peptides (ViraFEST assay). CD4+ T cells were isolated by negative selection after less than 11 days of culture. Sequenced with the Oncomine TCR Beta short-read assay was DNA taken from cultured CD4+ T cells. It was cultured CD4+ T cells from which genomic DNA was extracted. TCRdb independently ran MiXCR on the PCR reads; one entry per CDR3 protein. The sample has about 5,200 distinct CDR3 sequences; less than 45% are singletons.

Sequencing input: CD4+ T cells from blood, cultured in vitro. The sequence was collected from a human donor who had recovered from COVID-19. V gene TRBV6-2 or TRBV6-3 combines with J gene TRBJ2-7; D gene ambiguous. The CDR3 DNA sequence: TGTGCCAGCGGCACCTACGAGCAGTACTTC. Translating gives CASGTYEQYF.